This paragraph reports one T cell receptor beta chain. Its antigen specificity is not known. No base quality values were provided; no much bigger clone lies one nucleotide off. The sample's time point label is to be understood as: sample taken at primary tumor resection. Without any cell sorting, TCR sequencing was performed on whole RNA extracted either from tumor and nontumor lung tissue or from cryopreserved PBMC samples. Donors were approximately 72 patients with early-stage, untreated non-small cell lung cancer from the lung TRACERx cohort. Only patients with enough RNA available from two or more tumor regions were chosen for TCR sequencing. The data belong to a study of spatial heterogeneity in lung cancer (dated by TCRdb to about 2019). Broadly, across the study: More beta-chain than alpha-chain transcripts were consistently detected, likely reflecting higher beta-chain transcript abundance. At surgery, around 200 tumor regions, 63 to 70 matched nontumor lung samples and about 56 PBMC samples were TCR-sequenced for both alpha and beta chains. In non-small cell lung cancer, the study quantitatively compared TCR alpha and beta repertoires across several tumor regions, matched nontumor lung, and blood. TCR repertoire features were related to nonsynonymous mutation counts determined by whole-exome sequencing of tumor tissue. In the raw uncorrected reads, each unique combination of TCR and UMI appeared more than ten times on average. The research as a whole found: Ubiquitous expanded tumor TCRs were detected in blood more often at tumor resection than at routine follow-up. Confirming at a functional level the hypothesis that regional TCRs recognize regional mutations was considered to require additional single-cell paired TCR alpha and beta sequencing.

Library generation was performed with 5' RACE. Sequencer: NextSeq 500. In the TCR library protocol, a unique molecular identifier was attached to each TCR cDNA molecule so that PCR and sequencing errors could be corrected. On the study's bioinformatics: TCR identification, UMI-based error correction and CDR3 extraction were performed with Decombinator tools. Expanded TCRs were defined as those above a frequency of 2 per 1,000, corresponding to the top 1% of the tumor frequency distribution. Each repertoire was subsampled 100 times to 5,000 TCRs, after which Renyi diversity was computed with the R vegan package. CDR3 similarity networks were built from amino acid triplet string-kernel similarity, with CDR3s being connected when pairwise similarity was above 0.82. In-frame beta chains were kept once TCRdb had trimmed the public reads at Q25 with fastp and called clones with MiXCR. Rows matching on CDR3 protein sequence are summarized as one entry with the most common DNA and genes. Clone size and V and J calls follow TCRdb, not the original study. The sample has tens of thousands of distinct CDR3 sequences on record, 13% of them singletons. Together, the top ten hold roughly 6.7% of the sample.

The input for sequencing was PBMCs, taken at surgery. The origin of this receptor is a male donor with early-stage non-small cell lung cancer.

CDR3 sequence: CASSSGAGASSGNTIYF. At the DNA level, the sequence is TGTGCCAGCAGTTCCGGCGCAGGGGCTTCTTCTGGAAACACCATATATTTT. In this chain, TRBV6-6 is recombined with TRBJ1-3; tentative D gene TRBD1, with 6 bases matching. Between the V and J ends, shortened by 4 bases and 1 base respectively, the junction contains 17 bases. The CDR3 starts with the cysteine, ends with the phenylalanine, and has 17 residues. Of all the DNA, just the CDR3 is kept, 51 bases in frame from base 1. The germline V gene (reference sequence) gives CDR1 as MNHNY and CDR2 as SVGAGI.